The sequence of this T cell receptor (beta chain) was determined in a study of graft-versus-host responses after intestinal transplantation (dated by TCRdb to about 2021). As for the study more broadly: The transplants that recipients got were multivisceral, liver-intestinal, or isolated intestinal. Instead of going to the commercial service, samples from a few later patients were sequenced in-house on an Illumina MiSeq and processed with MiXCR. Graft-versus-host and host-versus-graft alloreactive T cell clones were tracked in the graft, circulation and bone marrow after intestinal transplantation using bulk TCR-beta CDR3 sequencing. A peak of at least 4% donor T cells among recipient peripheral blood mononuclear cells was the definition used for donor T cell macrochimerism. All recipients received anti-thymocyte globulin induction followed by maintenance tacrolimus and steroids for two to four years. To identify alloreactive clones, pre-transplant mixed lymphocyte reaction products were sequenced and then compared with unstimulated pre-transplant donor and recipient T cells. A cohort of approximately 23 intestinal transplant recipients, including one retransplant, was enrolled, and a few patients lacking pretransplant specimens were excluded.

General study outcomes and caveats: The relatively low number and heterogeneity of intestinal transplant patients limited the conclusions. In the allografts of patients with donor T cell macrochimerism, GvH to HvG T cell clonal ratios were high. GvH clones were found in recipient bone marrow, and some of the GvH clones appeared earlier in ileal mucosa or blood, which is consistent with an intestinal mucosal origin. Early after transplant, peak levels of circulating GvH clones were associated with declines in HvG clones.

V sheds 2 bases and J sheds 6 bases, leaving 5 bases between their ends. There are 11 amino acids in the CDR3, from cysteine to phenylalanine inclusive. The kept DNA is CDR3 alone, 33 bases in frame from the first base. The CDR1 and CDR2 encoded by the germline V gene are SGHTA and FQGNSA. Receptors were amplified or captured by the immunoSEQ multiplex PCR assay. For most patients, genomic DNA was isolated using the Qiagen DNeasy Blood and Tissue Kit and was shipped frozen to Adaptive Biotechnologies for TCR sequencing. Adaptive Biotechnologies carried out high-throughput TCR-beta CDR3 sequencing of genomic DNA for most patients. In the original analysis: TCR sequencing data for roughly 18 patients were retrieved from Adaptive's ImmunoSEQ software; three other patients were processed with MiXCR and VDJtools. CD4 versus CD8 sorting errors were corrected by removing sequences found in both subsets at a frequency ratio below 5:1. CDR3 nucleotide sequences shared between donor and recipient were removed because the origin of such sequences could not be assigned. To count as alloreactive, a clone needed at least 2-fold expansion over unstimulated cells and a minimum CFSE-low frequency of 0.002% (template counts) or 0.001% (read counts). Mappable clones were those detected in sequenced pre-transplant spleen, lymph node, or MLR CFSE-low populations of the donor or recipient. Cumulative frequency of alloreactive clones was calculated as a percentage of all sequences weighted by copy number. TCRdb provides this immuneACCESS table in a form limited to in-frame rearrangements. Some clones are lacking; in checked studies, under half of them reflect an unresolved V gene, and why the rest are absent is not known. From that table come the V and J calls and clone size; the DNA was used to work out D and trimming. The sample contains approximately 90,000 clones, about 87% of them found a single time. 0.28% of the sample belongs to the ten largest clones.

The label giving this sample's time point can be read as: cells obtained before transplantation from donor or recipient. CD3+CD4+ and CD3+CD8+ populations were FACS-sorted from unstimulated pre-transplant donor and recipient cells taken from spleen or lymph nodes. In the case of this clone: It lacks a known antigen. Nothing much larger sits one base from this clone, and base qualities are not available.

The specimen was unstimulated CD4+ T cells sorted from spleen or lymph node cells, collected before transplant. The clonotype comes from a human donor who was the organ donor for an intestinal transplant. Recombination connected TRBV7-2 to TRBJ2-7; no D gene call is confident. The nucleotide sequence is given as TGTGCCAGCAGCTTACACTCCGAGCAGTACTTC. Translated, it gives CASSLHSEQYF.